This T cell receptor (beta chain) was sequenced for a study of blood T cells in healthy people across ages. Study observations and caveats: Naive T cell percentage by flow cytometry tracked strongly with beta diversity.

Of note for this clonotype: The antigen is undetermined.

The CDR3 covers 15 residues. Germline V gives CDR1 SGHAT, CDR2 FQDESV (reference sequence). Trimming left V 1 base short and J 6 bases short, with 13 bases between. Through a sample-barcoded 5' primer and a J-beta primer mix, a second PCR was run for 7 to 11 cycles. TCRdb redid the calling of the 5' RACE reads with MiXCR, one entry per CDR3 protein. The sample carries about 780,000 distinct CDR3 sequences, approximately 24% recorded once. The data were also submitted as part of a second study, on T cells of mothers and their children. That publication notes: The TCR beta CDR3 read count exceeded 8.5 million for each mother and was several million for each child.

This chain uses TRBV11-1 with TRBJ2-1; the D is unclear. What was sequenced was blood. This TCR was recovered from a boy aged 5-17 years in good health. The CDR3 nucleotides read TGTGCCAGCAGCTTAGGTGGAGTTGGGGTCAATGAGCAGTTCTTC. Residues: CASSLGGVGVNEQFF.